The rows below give T cell receptor beta chains drawn from one sample of a study of CD8 T cells in ankylosing spondylitis. Each CDR3 protein is one row after TCRdb ran MiXCR on the 5' RACE reads. The table lists 300,000 to 400,000 distinct CDR3 sequences, 20% to 25% of them singletons. The sequencing input was blood, either unsorted or a sorted T cell fraction (not recorded which). The receptors were gathered from a male donor with ankylosing spondylitis or in good health (not recorded which). Both conserved end residues are part of each CDR3. The order of the fields is V gene, CDR3 protein.

TRBV7-3	CASSPGGLADEQFF
TRBV28	CASSKDRASQPQHF
TRBV12-3/TRBV12-4	CASSLVGGQPPEQYF
TRBV30	CAWSVLSETQYF
TRBV11-1	CASSLAGDSWSPKDTQYF
TRBV6-5	CASSFEPFGELFF
TRBV20-1	CSAREEASGGYSYEQYF
TRBV5-1	CASSFTGEQYF
TRBV12-3/TRBV12-4	CASSNSVNTGELFF
TRBV5-1	CANTRTYEQYF
TRBV13	CASSGNSGLRYEQYF
TRBV28	CASSVDPGQGGIAKNIQYF
TRBV6-4	CASSKRGGAGGNEQFF
TRBV4-1	CASSQQGARTEAFF
TRBV7-9	CASSLVGSGANVLTF
TRBV4-1	CASSPLTGGAYEQYF
TRBV24-1	CATSDYREGETQYF
TRBV7-9	CASSPKSHRVSYNEQFF
TRBV28	CASRDSRGTGELFF
TRBV4-1	CASSQESRSTDTQYF
TRBV3-1	CASSPTGTGGYTF
TRBV19	CASSIGGEDQPQHF
TRBV6-1	CASRVTGGGDTQYF
TRBV29-1	CSVEQTPQETQYF
TRBV11-2	CASSPLGAAYTF
TRBV20-1	CSARGRGWETQYF
TRBV7-9	CASSRTSGGAPDTQYF
TRBV15	CATREQESSYEQYF
TRBV7-9	CASSSGNNQPQHF
TRBV2	CASSEDLGVNQPQHF
TRBV7-2	CASRADSYEQYF